This T cell receptor (beta chain) was sequenced in a study of control samples from healthy donors and cancer patients. TCRdb's table, derived via immunoSEQ multiplex PCR, lists solely in-frame clones and lacks some. This sample has around 82,000 clones, with about 89% found just once. The V and J ends lost 2 bases and 8 bases, in that order; junction bases with no gene match: 5. The germline V gene has CDR1 MGHRA and CDR2 YSYEKL. CDR3 length: 15 amino acids. The sample consisted of blood. This chain links TRBV4-1 with TRBJ1-4, with TRBD1 matching 10 bases. The sequence was collected from a man aged 45-60 years in good health. In nucleotides, the CDR3 is TGCGCCAGCAGCCAACGACAGGGGGCGAGCGAAAAACTGTTTTTT. It encodes CASSQRQGASEKLFF.